This T cell receptor beta chain was sequenced for a study of T and B cells in COVID-19 patients. Study summary: Recovered patients mostly had mild to moderate COVID-19 managed as outpatients.

Multiplex PCR with BIOMED2 TRB-A/B primer pools amplified TRB rearrangements. TCRdb independently ran MiXCR on the multiplex PCR reads; one entry per CDR3 protein. The sample lists tens of thousands of distinct CDR3 sequences, about a third occurring once. General observations from the study: Clonality of TRB repertoires was high in active COVID-19; recovery brought above-healthy diversity and richness.

This clonotype was counted many times. Its antigen is not known. TRB was amplified from about 250-500 ng of blood genomic DNA. Trimming removed 6 bases at V and 2 bases at J, with 23 bases between. There are 17 residues in the CDR3. Germline V gene data show CDR1 as MNHEY and CDR2 as SMNVEV (reference sequence). The chain combines TRBV27 with TRBJ2-7; D assignment may be TRBD1 or TRBD2 (5 bases each). This clonotype was sampled from a human donor who had recovered from COVID-19. Sequenced material: blood. CDR3 DNA sequence: TGTGCCAGCAGCAGACTCAGGGAGTCACCCCCACCCTACGAGCAGTACTTC. Translation gives CASSRLRESPPPYEQYF.